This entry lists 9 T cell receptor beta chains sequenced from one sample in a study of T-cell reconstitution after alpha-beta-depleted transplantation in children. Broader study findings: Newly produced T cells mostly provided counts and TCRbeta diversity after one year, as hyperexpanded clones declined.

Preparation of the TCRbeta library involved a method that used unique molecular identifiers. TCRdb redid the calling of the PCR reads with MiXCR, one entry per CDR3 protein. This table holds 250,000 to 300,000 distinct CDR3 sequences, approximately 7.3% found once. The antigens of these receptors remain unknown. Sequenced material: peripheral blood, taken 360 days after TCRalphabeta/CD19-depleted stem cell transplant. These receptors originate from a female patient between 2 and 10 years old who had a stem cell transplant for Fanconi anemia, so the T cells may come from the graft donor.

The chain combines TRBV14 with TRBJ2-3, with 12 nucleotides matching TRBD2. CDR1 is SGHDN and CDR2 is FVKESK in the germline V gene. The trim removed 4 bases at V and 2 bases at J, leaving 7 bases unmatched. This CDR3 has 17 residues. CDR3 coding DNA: TGTGCCAGCAGCCCTCGGACTAGCGGGGTATACACAGATACGCAGTATTTT. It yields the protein CASSPRTSGVYTDTQYF.

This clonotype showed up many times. This CDR3 reads CASSLGQESLETQYF. The CDR3 DNA reads TGTGCCAGCAGCTTGGGACAGGAGTCCCTAGAGACCCAGTACTTC. The chain joins TRBV7-7 to TRBJ2-5, with 8 positions matching TRBD1. The CDR3 is 15 amino acids. Germline V gene lookup returns CDR1 SSHAT and CDR2 FNYEAQ (reference sequence). Unmatched junction bases numbered 7, after V lost 3 bases and J lost 4 bases.

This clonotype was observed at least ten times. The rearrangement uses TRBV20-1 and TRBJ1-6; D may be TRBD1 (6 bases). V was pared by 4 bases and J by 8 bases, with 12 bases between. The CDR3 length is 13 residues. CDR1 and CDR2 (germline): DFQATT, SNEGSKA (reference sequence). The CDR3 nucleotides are TGCAGTGCTACCGGGACAATGGATTCACCCCTCCACTTT. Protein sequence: CSATGTMDSPLHF.

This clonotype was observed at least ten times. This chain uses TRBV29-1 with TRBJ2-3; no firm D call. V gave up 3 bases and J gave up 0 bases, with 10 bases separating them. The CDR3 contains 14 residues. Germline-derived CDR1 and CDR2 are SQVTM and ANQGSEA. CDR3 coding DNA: TGCAGCGTTGACGTTACAATGAGCACAGATACGCAGTATTTT. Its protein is CSVDVTMSTDTQYF.

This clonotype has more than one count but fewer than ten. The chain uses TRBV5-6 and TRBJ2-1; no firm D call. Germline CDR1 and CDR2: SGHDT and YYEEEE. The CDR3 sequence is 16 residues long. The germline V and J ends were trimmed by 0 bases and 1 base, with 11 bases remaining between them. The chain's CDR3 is CASSLAPPDSYNEQFF. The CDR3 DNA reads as TGTGCCAGCAGCTTGGCCCCCCCCGATTCCTACAATGAGCAGTTCTTC.

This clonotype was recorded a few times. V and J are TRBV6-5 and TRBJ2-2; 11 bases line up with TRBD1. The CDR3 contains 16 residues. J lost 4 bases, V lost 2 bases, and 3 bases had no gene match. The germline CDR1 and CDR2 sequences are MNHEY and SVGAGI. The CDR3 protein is CASSYLGTGGTGELFF. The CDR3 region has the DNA TGTGCCAGCAGTTACCTCGGGACAGGGGGCACCGGGGAGCTGTTTTTT.

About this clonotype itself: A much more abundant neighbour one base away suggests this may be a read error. CDR3 coding DNA: TGTGCCACCAGCAGAGACAGGGTCCCGCCCGGGGAGCTGTTTTTT. It translates to CATSRDRVPPGELFF. This chain joins TRBV15 and TRBJ2-2, with D maybe TRBD1 (5 bases). Per the germline V gene, CDR1 is LNHNV and CDR2 is YYDKDF (reference sequence). Trimming shortened V by 0 bases and J by 6 bases, and 11 bases separated the two germline ends. The length of the CDR3 is 15 residues.

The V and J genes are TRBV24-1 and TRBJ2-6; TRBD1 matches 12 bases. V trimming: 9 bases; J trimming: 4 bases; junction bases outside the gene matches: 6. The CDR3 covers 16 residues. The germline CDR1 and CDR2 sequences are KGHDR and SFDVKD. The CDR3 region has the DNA TGTGCCACCGCGGGACAGGGGGCGCGCGGGGCCAACGTCCTGACTTTC. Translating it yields CATAGQGARGANVLTF.

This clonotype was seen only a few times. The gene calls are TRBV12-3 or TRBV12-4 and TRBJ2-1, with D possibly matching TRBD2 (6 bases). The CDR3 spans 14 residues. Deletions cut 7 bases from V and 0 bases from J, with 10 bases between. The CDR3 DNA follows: TGTGCCAGCACCCCGACTAGCTCCTACAATGAGCAGTTCTTC. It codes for CASTPTSSYNEQFF.